These 22 T cell receptor beta chains were sequenced from one sample in a study of T cells in Graves' hyperthyroidism and ophthalmopathy (dated by TCRdb to the late 2010s). Preparation of the library involved multiplex PCR. TCRdb names Illumina HiSeq 2000 as the instrument used. The TCR beta CDR3 regions were amplified from the RNA transcripts. A first-round RT-PCR of the TCR CDR3 used the HTBI primer set with the Qiagen OneStep RT-PCR kit. TCRdb itself trimmed the public reads at Q25 with fastp, ran MiXCR and retained productive beta chains. Each CDR3 protein appears once, grouped with its most common genes and DNA. The table for this sample lists fewer than 900,000 distinct CDR3 sequences; roughly a sixth of them were counted only once. The top ten clonotypes cover about a sixth of the sample. The sequencing sample was made of blood. The receptors derive from a woman in her 50s with Graves' hyperthyroidism that later progressed to Graves' ophthalmopathy.

This chain connects TRBV6-1 to TRBJ2-5; no clear D. Per the germline V gene, CDR1 is MNHNS and CDR2 is SASEGT. The ends were cut back, 7 bases at V and 5 bases at J, with 14 bases in the middle. The length of the CDR3 is 13 residues. CDR3 sequence reads: CASTRHVRETQYF. The CDR3, as DNA: TGTGCCAGCACCAGACATGTGAGGGAGACCCAGTACTTC.

This clonotype was detected ten times or more. J is TRBJ1-2 and V is TRBV6-5; D unresolved. The length of the CDR3 is 13 residues. Germline lookup yields CDR1 MNHEY and CDR2 SVGAGI. V was clipped by 2 bases and J by 1 base, with 5 bases between them. Here the CDR3 reads CASSYASNYGYTF. The DNA of the CDR3 is TGTGCCAGCAGTTACGCTAGTAACTATGGCTACACCTTC.

This chain joins TRBV11-2 and TRBJ1-3; D is unresolved. Germline loops: CDR1 SGHAT, CDR2 FQNNGV. The CDR3 is 14 amino acids. V lost 2 bases, J lost 6 bases, and 11 bases lay in between. The CDR3 sequence is CASSLRLGENTIYF. The CDR3 coding sequence is TGTGCCAGCAGCTTACGTCTCGGGGAAAACACCATATATTTT.

This chain links TRBV7-9 with TRBJ1-1; 7 nucleotides align to TRBD1. The germline V gene encodes CDR1 SEHNR and CDR2 FQNEAQ (reference sequence). This CDR3 contains 16 residues. V lost 3 bases to trimming and J lost 3 bases; unmatched junction nucleotides: 10. CDR3 coding DNA: TGTGCCAGCAGCTTTCCGCGGTCCCAGGGGGACACTGAAGCTTTCTTT. Protein: CASSFPRSQGDTEAFF. The full variable domain, its missing parts supplied by reference TRBV7-9 and TRBJ1-1, is DTGVSQNPRHKITKRGQNVTFRCDPISEHNRLYWYRQTLGQGPEFLTYFQNEAQLEKSRLLSDRFSAERPKGSFSTLEIQRTEQGDSAMYLCASSFPRSQGDTEAFFGQGTRLTVV.

This clonotype has just a few counts. V and J are TRBV10-1 and TRBJ2-3; D is unclear. Trimming cost V 0 bases and J 2 bases, with 15 bases left between them. Germline lookup yields CDR1 WNHNN and CDR2 SYGVQD (reference sequence). There are 17 residues in the CDR3. The CDR3 DNA sequence: TGCGCCAGCAGTGAGTCGAGCGTCCGAACCACCACAGATACGCAGTATTTT. Amino acids: CASSESSVRTTTDTQYF.

The chain links TRBV15 to TRBJ2-2; D is perhaps TRBD1 or TRBD2 (5 bases each). The CDR3 loop spans 16 amino acids. Trimming left V 1 base short and J 8 bases short, with 17 bases between. In germline, CDR1 is LNHNV, CDR2 YYDKDF (reference sequence). In DNA, the CDR3 is TGTGCCACCAGCAGAGGGGGCAGCGGCCCGGAAGGGGAGCTGTTTTTT. Amino acid sequence: CATSRGGSGPEGELFF. The variable domain in full, with the rest retrieved from reference TRBV15 and TRBJ2-2, is DAMVIQNPRYQVTQFGKPVTLSCSQTLNHNVMYWYQQKSSQAPKLLFHYYDKDFNNEADTPDNFQSRRPNTSFCFLDIRSPGLGDTAMYLCATSRGGSGPEGELFFGEGSRLTVL.

In this sample, this clonotype turned up a few times. The gene calls are TRBV19 and TRBJ1-2; D remains ambiguous. The germline CDR1 and CDR2 sequences are LNHDA and SQIVND (reference sequence). Trimming shortened V by 3 bases and J by 5 bases, and 13 bases separated the two germline ends. The CDR3 runs to 14 residues. The CDR3 DNA reads TGTGCCAGTAGTATGGTCACCGCGAGGTATGGCTACACCTTC. Translating it yields CASSMVTARYGYTF.

This chain uses TRBV10-3 with TRBJ2-3, with 10 bases identical to TRBD2. Losses at the gene ends were 2 bases for V and 0 bases for J; bases not matched to a gene: 11. This CDR3 is 19 amino acids long. From germline, CDR1 is ENHRY and CDR2 SYGVKD. The CDR3, as DNA: TGTGCCATCAGTGAGACTCTAGCGGGGGAGCCTTCTAGCACAGATACGCAGTATTTT. Its translation: CAISETLAGEPSSTDTQYF.

This chain links TRBV19 with TRBJ1-3; D may be TRBD1 (6 bases). CDR3 size: 15 residues. Per germline, CDR1 LNHDA and CDR2 SQIVND (reference sequence). V gave up 5 bases and J gave up 2 bases, with 13 bases separating them. As DNA, the CDR3 is TGTGCCAGTAGTCCGTATCCAGGGGCTGGAAACACCATATATTTT. Its protein is CASSPYPGAGNTIYF.

In its sample, this clonotype was seen a few times. The chain employs TRBV5-6 and TRBJ1-5, with D unclear. V shed 6 bases and J shed 0 bases, with 10 bases lying between them. CDR1 and CDR2 from the germline V gene are SGHDT and YYEEEE. The CDR3 is 14 amino acids. CDR3 DNA: TGTGCCAGCAACCTTTACAGTAGCAATCAGCCCCAGCATTTT. Its translation: CASNLYSSNQPQHF.

This clonotype was counted a few times. Possible read error: a much larger clone is one base away. The chain links TRBV12-3 or TRBV12-4 to TRBJ2-3; no reliable D call. The CDR3 is 13 amino acids. CDR3 nucleotide sequence: TGTGCCGGCAGTTTAGCTCGTCCAGATACGCAGTATTTT. Its protein is CAGSLARPDTQYF.

This clonotype has more than one count but fewer than ten. The rearrangement links TRBV6-5 to TRBJ2-6; 15 bases line up with TRBD2. Germline CDR1 MNHEY, CDR2 SVGAGI. V was pared by 2 bases and J by 0 bases, with 5 bases of the junction left unmatched. The CDR3 totals 20 residues. CDR3 loop: CASSYGTSGGPSSGANVLTF. CDR3 sequence (DNA): TGTGCCAGCAGTTACGGGACTAGCGGGGGGCCCAGCTCTGGGGCCAACGTCCTGACTTTC.

This rearrangement joins TRBV12-3 or TRBV12-4 to TRBJ2-1; the D is unclear. The CDR3 runs to 14 residues. V lost 7 bases to trimming and J lost 2 bases, with 12 bases between them. The CDR3 reads CASTDGDPYNEQFF. CDR3 DNA: TGTGCCAGCACCGACGGAGACCCCTACAATGAGCAGTTCTTC.

This clonotype appeared a few times. The chain uses TRBV6-1 and TRBJ1-2; 7 positions match TRBD1. The CDR3 is 12 residues long. Germline V CDR1 and CDR2: MNHNS, SASEGT. V shed 7 bases, J shed 6 bases, and the junction held 5 bases outside the gene matches. DNA for the CDR3: TGTGCCAGCACCTACAGGGGCAATGGCTACACCTTC. Translated: CASTYRGNGYTF.

In its sample, this clonotype was seen a few times. This chain connects TRBV9 to TRBJ2-1, with D uncertain. The CDR3 runs to 15 residues. Trimming cost V 0 bases and J 5 bases, with 12 bases left between them. Germline CDR1 reads SGDLS; CDR2 reads YYNGEE. CDR3 sequence (DNA): TGTGCCAGCAGCGTAGTAGGGTTGAGCCACAATGAGCAGTTCTTC. Translation: CASSVVGLSHNEQFF.

This clonotype was detected many times. One end of the junction is discordant with germline, which a read error may explain. J is TRBJ1-2 and V is TRBV2, with a tentative D call TRBD1 (5 bases). The CDR3 length is 14 residues. Germline values: CDR1 SNHLY, CDR2 FYNNEI. The CDR3 here is CASSSGVPAYVYTF. The CDR3 nucleotides are TGTGCCAGCAGTTCGGGGGTCCCCGCATATGTCTACACCTTC.

The chain couples TRBV9 to TRBJ1-6; D remains ambiguous. Germline loops: CDR1 SGDLS, CDR2 YYNGEE. The CDR3 loop spans 14 amino acids. Trimming left V 2 bases short and J 8 bases short, with 11 bases between. DNA for the CDR3: TGTGCCAGCAGCGTTAAAGTGGGTGATTCACCCCTCCACTTT. This encodes CASSVKVGDSPLHF.

This clonotype occurred many times. The chain joins TRBV3-1 to TRBJ2-7, with D unclear. There are 14 residues in the CDR3. V was cut by 0 bases and J by 1 base, with 7 bases left in between. Germline values: CDR1 LGHDT, CDR2 YNNKEL (reference sequence). CDR3 loop: CASSQDKESYEQYF. The CDR3 region has the DNA TGTGCCAGCAGCCAAGATAAGGAATCCTACGAGCAGTACTTC.

This clonotype was recorded many times. The V gene is TRBV3-1, the J gene TRBJ2-3, with a tentative D call TRBD2 (5 bases). The V and J ends lost 1 base and 3 bases respectively, with 11 bases between them. In germline, CDR1 is LGHDT, CDR2 YNNKEL (reference sequence). The CDR3 covers 15 residues. CDR3 bases: TGTGCCAGCAGCCAAGTTAGGACTTTGACAGATACGCAGTATTTT. Its translation is CASSQVRTLTDTQYF.

This clonotype was counted many times. The rearrangement uses TRBV2 and TRBJ1-5; 8 bases line up with TRBD1. V shed 10 bases and J 6 bases; nucleotides not matched to a gene: 11. Germline V CDR1 and CDR2: SNHLY, FYNNEI. This CDR3 has 14 residues. The CDR3 region is CATSGGSPGQPQHF. CDR3 sequence (DNA): TGTGCCACCTCAGGGGGCTCTCCGGGTCAGCCCCAGCATTTT.

The rearrangement uses TRBV3-1 and TRBJ1-3, with a possible D match to TRBD1 (5 bases). V was shortened by 4 bases and J by 3 bases, with 13 bases between the two germline ends. CDR3 length: 15 amino acids. The germline V gene has CDR1 LGHDT and CDR2 YNNKEL (reference sequence). The CDR3 DNA is TGTGCCAGCAGCCCCGAGTTGACAGTTGGAAACACCATATATTTT. Translation gives CASSPELTVGNTIYF.

In this sample, this clonotype turned up a few times. The chain uses TRBV7-6 and TRBJ2-2; D ambiguous. CDR1 is SGHVS, CDR2 FNYEAQ, per germline. With 2 bases removed from V and 0 bases from J, the gap between germline ends came to 7 bases. The length of the CDR3 is 15 residues. DNA of the CDR3: TGTGCCAGCAGCTTACAGGAGCCGAACACCGGGGAGCTGTTTTTT. Protein sequence: CASSLQEPNTGELFF.